A single sample is the source of the 30 T cell receptor beta chains below, sequenced in a study of T-cell memory formation after mild COVID-19 (dated by TCRdb to the early 2020s). Libraries were made using 5' RACE. The instrument was an Illumina NovaSeq 6000. The public sequencing data were trimmed at Q25 with fastp and processed into clonotypes with MiXCR by TCRdb, which kept only in-frame beta chains. Every entry covers one CDR3 protein and lists the most common genes and DNA from its rows. In all, the sample holds about 340,000 distinct CDR3 sequences, and roughly 13% of those were seen once. The top ten clones comprise over 20% of the sample. The source material was PBMCs or a T cell subset sorted from them (not recorded which). The receptors were sampled from a man between 18 and 29 years old who had mild COVID-19 (a few samples of this study predate the infection). The sample titles of this study are shuffled in the database, so cell type and time point are left out; the donor was told from shared clones.

This clonotype was seen a few times. This chain connects TRBV9 to TRBJ2-3; 8 nucleotides line up with TRBD1. The CDR3 runs 15 residues. The V gene's germline CDR1 is SGDLS and CDR2 YYNGEE. J was trimmed by 3 bases and V by 2 bases; bases with no gene match: 5. Written as DNA, the CDR3 is TGTGCCAGCAGCGTTTTAGACAGGGGAACAGATACGCAGTATTTT. It specifies CASSVLDRGTDTQYF.

This clonotype has only a few counts. The chain carries TRBV7-9 and TRBJ2-7; TRBD2 is a possible D gene (6 bases). V lost 5 bases to trimming and J lost 6 bases, with 17 bases between them. CDR1 is SEHNR, CDR2 FQNEAQ, per germline (reference sequence). The CDR3 extends over 14 amino acids. The chain's CDR3 is CASSLLAGTSEQYF. The DNA for the CDR3 is TGTGCCAGCAGCCTACTAGCAGGGACCTCCGAGCAGTACTTC.

This clonotype was recorded a few times. The chain is built from TRBV21-1 and TRBJ2-7. TRBV21-1 is a pseudogene locus. The CDR3 has 13 residues. The CDR3 reads CASSKVNSYEQYF. CDR3 DNA: TGTGCCAGCAGCAAAGTCAACTCCTACGAGCAGTACTTC.

This clonotype was detected ten times or more. The chain combines TRBV7-9 with TRBJ2-1, with 8 bases identical to TRBD2. Losses at the gene ends were 5 bases for V and 9 bases for J; bases not matched to a gene: 6. The CDR3 contains 13 residues. The V gene's germline CDR1 is SEHNR and CDR2 FQNEAQ (reference sequence). The CDR3 DNA sequence: TGTGCCAGCAGCGCCCGACTAGCGTCTGAGCAGTTCTTC. Translating gives CASSARLASEQFF. The variable domain in full, with the rest retrieved from reference TRBV7-9 and TRBJ2-1, is DTGVSQNPRHKITKRGQNVTFRCDPISEHNRLYWYRQTLGQGPEFLTYFQNEAQLEKSRLLSDRFSAERPKGSFSTLEIQRTEQGDSAMYLCASSARLASEQFFGPGTRLTVL.

The table lists this clonotype with many counts. The chain joins TRBV5-1 to TRBJ2-3, with TRBD1 identical over 7 bases. CDR1 is SGHRS and CDR2 is YFSETQ in the germline V gene. The CDR3 runs to 15 residues. V was clipped by 0 bases and J by 3 bases; unmatched bases: 4. The CDR3 nucleotides read TGCGCCAGCAGCTTGGGACAGGGAGTAACAGATACGCAGTATTTT. Translation: CASSLGQGVTDTQYF. The full variable domain, rest sourced from reference TRBV5-1 and TRBJ2-3, is KAGVTQTPRYLIKTRGQQVTLSCSPISGHRSVSWYQQTPGQGLQFLFEYFSETQRNKGNFPGRFSGRQFSNSRSEMNVSTLELGDSALYLCASSLGQGVTDTQYFGPGTRLTVL.

This clonotype was observed a handful of times. This chain connects TRBV10-3 to TRBJ2-5, with D tentatively TRBD2 (6 bases). Between the trimmed V and J ends, which lost 6 bases and 5 bases, there was a span of 22 bases. Germline V gene sequence: CDR1 ENHRY, CDR2 SYGVKD. This CDR3 comprises 16 residues. The DNA for the CDR3 is TGTGCCATCAGCCGAGAGCCAGCGGGCGGGATGGAGACCCAGTACTTC. It codes for CAISREPAGGMETQYF.

There are many counts of this clonotype. The CDR3 region is CASSLKQNSPLHF. The DNA for the CDR3 is TGCGCCAGCAGCCTTAAACAGAATTCACCCCTCCACTTT. The chain couples TRBV4-3 to TRBJ1-6; D is undetermined. CDR1 LGHNA and CDR2 YSLEER come from the germline V gene. The CDR3 has 13 amino acids. The V and J ends lost 4 bases and 7 bases respectively, with 8 bases between them.

This clonotype turned up a few times. V usage is TRBV27 and J usage is TRBJ2-5, with 9 bases matching TRBD2. Germline V gives CDR1 MNHEY, CDR2 SMNVEV (reference sequence). This CDR3 contains 16 residues. Trimming took 3 bases from V and 4 from J; bases not matched to a gene: 9. In nucleotides, the CDR3 is TGTGCCAGCAGTTTCAGAGGCGGGGGGGCTTCAGAGACCCAGTACTTC. Translated, it gives CASSFRGGGASETQYF.

The J gene is TRBJ2-1, the V gene TRBV20-1, with TRBD2 matching over 14 bases. V lost 5 bases, J lost 8 bases, and 2 bases stayed unmatched. This CDR3 has 13 amino acids. Germline V gene sequence: CDR1 DFQATT, CDR2 SNEGSKA (reference sequence). The CDR3 loop reads CSAGLAGGYEQFF. CDR3 in DNA: TGCAGTGCTGGACTAGCGGGGGGCTATGAGCAGTTCTTC.

This chain links TRBV4-1 with TRBJ2-2; D is unclear. The ends were cut back, 1 base at V and 0 bases at J, with 9 bases in the middle. The CDR3 sequence is 16 residues long. Looked up from germline, CDR1 is MGHRA and CDR2 is YSYEKL. The CDR3 region is CASSQVGGANTGELFF. DNA for the CDR3: TGCGCCAGCAGCCAAGTTGGCGGAGCGAACACCGGGGAGCTGTTTTTT.

V usage is TRBV12-3 or TRBV12-4 and J usage is TRBJ2-2; 10 bases fit TRBD1. Trimming removed 4 bases from V and 4 bases from J; junction bases left unmatched: 9. The CDR3 contains 17 residues. The DNA of the CDR3 is TGTGCCAGCAGTTACGGCCGGGACAGGGGTTTCACCGGGGAGCTGTTTTTT. Translating gives CASSYGRDRGFTGELFF.

The table lists this clonotype with a few counts. The V gene is TRBV29-1, the J gene TRBJ2-6, with D tentatively TRBD1 or TRBD2 (5 bases each). The germline V and J ends were trimmed by 6 bases and 4 bases, with 13 bases remaining between them. CDR1 is SQVTM and CDR2 is ANQGSEA in the germline V gene. CDR3 length equals 14 residues. Here the CDR3 DNA reads TGCAGCGTCAGGGAGCTTGCAGGGGCCAACGTCCTGACTTTC. This sequence encodes CSVRELAGANVLTF.

The table lists this clonotype with a count of one. This chain joins TRBV20-1 and TRBJ1-4, with 9 bases lining up with TRBD1. The DNA end is more similar to TRBJ2-2, so the J call may be wrong. The CDR3 is 13 amino acids. In germline, CDR1 is DFQATT, CDR2 SNEGSKA (reference sequence). The CDR3 DNA sequence: TGCAGTGGTCGGACAGGGGATCACGGGGAGCTGTTTTTT. Its translation: CSGRTGDHGELFF.

The chain uses TRBV7-9 and TRBJ2-5, with unresolved D. The CDR3 consists of 14 residues. Deletions cut 4 bases from V and 5 bases from J, with 14 bases between. Germline values: CDR1 SEHNR, CDR2 FQNEAQ (reference sequence). The CDR3 DNA reads TGTGCCAGCAGCTGGCCGACCGGCTACGAGACCCAGTACTTC. This translates into CASSWPTGYETQYF.

This clonotype was seen more than once but under ten times. The gene calls are TRBV28 and TRBJ2-3; 7 bases are a match to TRBD2. V shed 5 bases and J 11 bases; nucleotides not matched to a gene: 7. Germline assignment: CDR1 MDHEN and CDR2 SYDVKM. CDR3 size: 12 residues. The CDR3 coding sequence is TGTGCCAGCAGTCTAGCGGACGGAAGGCAGTATTTT. This sequence encodes CASSLADGRQYF.

This clonotype was picked up a small number of times. V is TRBV5-1 and J is TRBJ2-7, with TRBD2 matching 7 bases. V trimming: 4 bases; J trimming: 3 bases; junction bases outside the gene matches: 7. The CDR3 sequence is 14 residues long. In germline, CDR1 is SGHRS, CDR2 YFSETQ. This chain's CDR3 is CASSPGTTLYEQYF. The CDR3 nucleotides are TGCGCCAGCAGCCCGGGGACTACGCTCTACGAGCAGTACTTC.

The chain employs TRBV4-3 and TRBJ2-1, with 10 positions matching TRBD2. The J segment lost 12 bases and the V segment lost 0 bases, leaving 5 bases of the junction unmatched. The CDR3 is 14 amino acids. CDR1 is LGHNA, CDR2 YSLEER, per germline. CDR3 amino acids: CASSQENVAGGQFF. CDR3 DNA: TGCGCCAGCAGCCAAGAGAACGTAGCGGGGGGGCAGTTCTTC.

V is TRBV3-2 and J is TRBJ1-5; the table's D call of TRBD1 was not tested on the DNA. TRBV3-2 is an annotated pseudogene. This CDR3 comprises 12 residues. Written as DNA, the CDR3 is TGTGCCAGCGGACATTGGGGGGGGTCCCAGCATTTT. It codes for CASGHWGGSQHF.

This clonotype turned up a few times. The rearrangement links TRBV29-1 to TRBJ1-2; D unresolved. Trimming pared 6 bases from V and 6 bases from J, leaving 8 bases between. The CDR3 is 10 amino acids. CDR1 is SQVTM, CDR2 ANQGSEA, per germline. CDR3 sequence (DNA): TGCAGCGTATCGATAGATGGCTACACCTTC. This encodes CSVSIDGYTF. The full variable domain, in which reference TRBV29-1 and TRBJ1-2 provide the parts outside the CDR3, is SAVISQKPSRDICQRGTSLTIQCQVDSQVTMMFWYRQQPGQSLTLIATANQGSEATYESGFVIDKFPISRPNLTFSTLTVSNMSPEDSSIYLCSVSIDGYTFGSGTRLTVV.

This clonotype was observed a few times. The chain is built from TRBV21-1 and TRBJ2-7; TRBD1, as called in the table, went unchecked against the DNA. TRBV21-1 counts as a pseudogene. The CDR3 is 15 amino acids. The CDR3 DNA reads TGTGCCAGCACCCCTTGGTGGGGAATCACCTACGAGCAGTACGTC. Translation gives CASTPWWGITYEQYV.

This clonotype came up many times. The chain has TRBV3-1 and TRBJ2-6; the D is unclear. Germline lookup yields CDR1 LGHDT and CDR2 YNNKEL (reference sequence). CDR3 length: 13 residues. V was cut by 4 bases and J by 0 bases, with 1 base left in between. The CDR3 nucleotides are TGTGCCAGCAGCCCCTCTGGGGCCAACGTCCTGACTTTC. It specifies CASSPSGANVLTF. The entire variable domain, with the rest obtained from reference TRBV3-1 and TRBJ2-6, is as follows: DTAVSQTPKYLVTQMGNDKSIKCEQNLGHDTMYWYKQDSKKFLKIMFSYNNKELIINETVPNRFSPKSPDKAHLNLHINSLELGDSAVYFCASSPSGANVLTFGAGSRLTVL.

This chain joins TRBV29-1 and TRBJ2-2; TRBD2 matches at 8 bases. Germline V gene lookup returns CDR1 SQVTM and CDR2 ANQGSEA. The CDR3 contains 15 residues. V dropped 0 bases and J dropped 5; count of bases not matched to a gene: 5. The DNA of the CDR3 is TGCAGCGTTGAAGACGGACGGGGGGGGACCGGGGAGCTGTTTTTT. It encodes CSVEDGRGGTGELFF.

This clonotype appeared a few times. DNA of the CDR3: TGCGCCAGCAGCTTGGAGGTTCCCTACGAGCAGTACGTC. Translating it yields CASSLEVPYEQYV. The V gene is TRBV5-1, the J gene TRBJ2-7; D gene uncertain. V lost 0 bases and J 2 bases, leaving 6 bases between the germline ends. The germline V gene has CDR1 SGHRS and CDR2 YFSETQ. The CDR3 totals 13 residues.

The table lists this clonotype with many counts. The chain combines TRBV9 with TRBJ1-2; the D gene is possibly TRBD1 (5 bases). Germline CDR1 SGDLS, CDR2 YYNGEE. The CDR3 loop spans 14 amino acids. Trimming left V 0 bases short and J 7 bases short, with 13 bases between. As DNA, the CDR3 is TGTGCCAGCAGCGTAGCGGGGCAATCTAGTGGCTACACCTTC. Its protein product is CASSVAGQSSGYTF. Full variable domain (outside the CDR3, taken from reference TRBV9 and TRBJ1-2): DSGVTQTPKHLITATGQRVTLRCSPRSGDLSVYWYQQSLDQGLQFLIQYYNGEERAKGNILERFSAQQFPDLHSELNLSSLELGDSALYFCASSVAGQSSGYTFGSGTRLTVV.

This clonotype was found a few times. The V call is TRBV7-2, the J call TRBJ1-6; 9 positions match TRBD1. Germline-derived CDR1 and CDR2 are SGHTA and FQGNSA. The V gene end was trimmed by 2 bases and the J gene end by 12 bases; junction bases not matched to a gene: 14. The CDR3 is 17 amino acids. The CDR3 DNA sequence: TGTGCCAGCAGCTTACATACTAGGCGACTGGGACAGGGACCCCTCCACTTT. Its translation is CASSLHTRRLGQGPLHF.

The chain links TRBV12-5 to TRBJ1-1; possible D gene TRBD1, 5 bases. V was trimmed by 1 base and J by 3 bases, leaving 9 bases between them. Germline CDR1 reads LGHNT; CDR2 reads FRNRAP. The CDR3 length is 14 residues. The CDR3 here is CASGLEGLYTEAFF. The CDR3 coding sequence is TGTGCTAGTGGTTTGGAGGGGCTCTACACTGAAGCTTTCTTT.

In this sample, this clonotype turned up many times. The chain is built from TRBV7-2 and TRBJ2-5; no reliable D call. The CDR3 length is 14 residues. V was shortened by 4 bases and J by 0 bases, with 9 bases between the two germline ends. The V gene's germline CDR1 is SGHTA and CDR2 FQGNSA. The DNA of the CDR3 is TGTGCCAGCAGCTATCAACGGAACCAAGAGACCCAGTACTTC. As protein: CASSYQRNQETQYF.

Many counts were recorded for this clonotype. DNA for the CDR3: TGTGCCAGCAGCTTATCAGGGGGAAAGTTCTTC. Translated: CASSLSGGKFF. The chain uses TRBV7-2 and TRBJ2-1; 7 bases are a match to TRBD1. The CDR3 is 11 amino acids. J lost 14 bases, V lost 2 bases, and 3 bases had no gene match. Germline V gene lookup returns CDR1 SGHTA and CDR2 FQGNSA. Full variable domain (remainder filled in from reference TRBV7-2 and TRBJ2-1): GAGVSQSPSNKVTEKGKDVELRCDPISGHTALYWYRQSLGQGLEFLIYFQGNSAPDKSGLPSDRFSAERTGGSVSTLTIQRTQQEDSAVYLCASSLSGGKFFGPGTRLTVL.

This chain connects TRBV25-1 to TRBJ1-5, with no clear D. Trimming removed 5 bases from V and 3 bases from J, with 5 bases in between. The CDR3 runs to 12 residues. CDR1 is MGHDK and CDR2 is SYGVNS in the germline V gene. CDR3 bases: TGTGCCAGCAGTAAGCACAATCAGCCCCAGCATTTT. It yields the protein CASSKHNQPQHF.

This clonotype came up a few times. The gene calls are TRBV5-1 and TRBJ1-1; D uncertain. The CDR3 covers 14 residues. The V end lost 0 bases, the J end lost 6 bases, and 12 bases lay between the germline ends. Germline V gene data show CDR1 as SGHRS and CDR2 as YFSETQ. This CDR3 reads CASSLGVGLAEAFF. DNA for the CDR3: TGCGCCAGCAGCTTGGGGGTCGGGCTGGCTGAAGCTTTCTTT.